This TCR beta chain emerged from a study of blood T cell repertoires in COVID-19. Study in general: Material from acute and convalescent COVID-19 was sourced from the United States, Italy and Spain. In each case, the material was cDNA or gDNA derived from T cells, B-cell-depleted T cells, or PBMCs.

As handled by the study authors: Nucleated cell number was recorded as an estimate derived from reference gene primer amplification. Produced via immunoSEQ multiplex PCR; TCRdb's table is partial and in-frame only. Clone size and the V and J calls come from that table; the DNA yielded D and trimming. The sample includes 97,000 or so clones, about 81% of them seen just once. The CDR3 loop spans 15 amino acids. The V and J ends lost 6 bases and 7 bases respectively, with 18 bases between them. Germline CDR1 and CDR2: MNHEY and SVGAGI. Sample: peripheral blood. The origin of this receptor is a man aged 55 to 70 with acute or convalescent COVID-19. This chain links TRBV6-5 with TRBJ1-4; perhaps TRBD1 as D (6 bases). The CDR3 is CASRLQTGISEKLFF. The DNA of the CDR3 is TGTGCCAGCAGACTACAAACAGGGATTAGTGAAAAACTGTTTTTT.